This T cell receptor beta chain was identified in a study of blood T cell repertoires in COVID-19. Study background: Samples of COVID-19 (acute and convalescent) were obtained from the United States, Italy and Spain. In each case, the material was cDNA or gDNA derived from T cells, B-cell-depleted T cells, or PBMCs.

Only in-frame clones appear in the TCRdb table, and some are missing; sequencing was by immunoSEQ multiplex PCR. Of around 230,000 clones listed, 80% to 90% were seen once; the top ten hold 7% to 10%. The source material was peripheral blood. The sequence derives from a woman in her fifties or sixties with acute or convalescent COVID-19.

The CDR3 DNA sequence: TGTGCCAGCACTCTGGGCATTCCAGCTAACTATGGCTACACCTTC. It is translated as CASTLGIPANYGYTF. This sequence joins TRBV5-7 and TRBJ1-2; D is unresolved. TRBV5-7 is sorted into the ORF group, with uncertain function. The CDR3 has 15 residues. Trimming took off 6 bases at V and 0 bases at J, with 15 bases between the two ends.